This T cell receptor beta chain was captured by sequencing in a study of T cells after yellow fever vaccination. Study-wide findings and caveats: The study re-detected most primary-vaccination clones after the booster (96% CD4, approximately 88% CD8).

In germline, CDR1 is MNHEY, CDR2 SMNVEV (reference sequence). There are 13 residues in the CDR3. Trimming pared 5 bases from V and 4 bases from J, leaving 9 bases between. It was through 5'RACE template switching that TCR cDNA was made, with a universal primer site and UMIs added. TCRdb independently ran MiXCR on the 5' RACE reads; one entry per CDR3 protein. This sample has about 68,000 distinct CDR3 sequences, with approximately 7% found just once. There are many counts of this clonotype. Its antigen is undetermined. The TCR was taken from a man aged 18 to 29 who received the YFV17D yellow fever vaccine. V gene TRBV27 combines with J gene TRBJ2-1, with a possible D match to TRBD1 (6 bases). Sample: CD8+ T cells sorted from PBMCs, taken around 45 days after the first yellow fever vaccination. The DNA for the CDR3 is TGTGCCAGCAGTCTAACAGGGTACAATGAGCAGTTCTTC. The encoded protein is CASSLTGYNEQFF.